The next 30 T cell receptor beta chains were all read from a single sample in a study of CD8+CD57+ T cells in acquired aplastic anemia. Those patients picked for sequencing had displayed CD8+CD57+ cell expansion on flow cytometry. The study profiled TCR beta VDJ and CDR3 using genomic DNA as template. Each CDR3 protein gets one entry after TCRdb re-called the reads with MiXCR. The profile shows hundreds of thousands of distinct CDR3 sequences, 47% of them singletons. What was sequenced was sorted CD4+, CD8+, or CD8+CD57+ T cells (not recorded which) from PBMCs. The receptors were gathered from a human donor with aplastic anemia.

On this clonotype: The conserved final phenylalanine or tryptophan is absent from the CDR3, which likely points to a read error. This chain connects TRBV20-1 to TRBJ2-3; D not certain. CDR1 is DFQATT and CDR2 is SNEGSKA in the germline V gene (reference sequence). Trimming left V 3 bases short and J 10 bases short, with 17 bases between. The CDR3 has 13 amino acids. The CDR3 here is CSASPLTYSAQYS. DNA of the CDR3: TGCAGTGCTAGCCCGTTAACTTACAGTGCGCAGTATTCT.

This clonotype showed up many times. V is TRBV7-9 and J is TRBJ1-1; D not resolved. Trimming took off 5 bases at V and 7 bases at J, with 17 bases between the two ends. The CDR3 covers 14 residues. Germline CDR1 reads SEHNR; CDR2 reads FQNEAQ (reference sequence). The CDR3 region has the DNA TGTGCCAGCAGCCCCTTGGCGGGCGGTCATGAAGCTTTCTTT. Its protein product is CASSPLAGGHEAFF.

V and J are TRBV19 and TRBJ2-5, with TRBD2 matching 13 bases. The junction had 3 bases not matched to a gene; V was cut back by 5 bases and J by 3 bases. Germline V gene lookup returns CDR1 LNHDA and CDR2 SQIVND (reference sequence). The CDR3 runs 15 residues. The CDR3: CASSPGLAGEETQYF. Written as DNA, the CDR3 is TGTGCCAGTAGTCCTGGACTAGCGGGGGAAGAGACCCAGTACTTC.

The rearrangement links TRBV19 to TRBJ1-2, with TRBD1 identical over 8 bases. The trim removed 4 bases at V and 0 bases at J, leaving 7 bases unmatched. This CDR3 is 16 amino acids long. Germline V CDR1 and CDR2: LNHDA, SQIVND (reference sequence). The CDR3 sequence is CASSTGRQGTNYGYTF. Written as DNA, the CDR3 is TGTGCCAGTAGTACCGGTCGACAGGGGACTAACTATGGCTACACCTTC.

For this clonotype: A read error may be the cause here, since a much bigger clone is one base away. The chain recombines TRBV2 with TRBJ2-7, with D perhaps matching TRBD1 (6 bases). The CDR3 extends over 14 amino acids. The germline V gene has CDR1 SNHLY and CDR2 FYNNEI. V was cut by 8 bases and J by 0 bases, with 14 bases left in between. The CDR3, as DNA: TGTGCCAGCGGCCACAGGGTTTACTCCTACGAGCAGTACTTC. Translating it yields CASGHRVYSYEQYF. Full variable domain (rest looked up from reference TRBV2 and TRBJ2-7): EPEVTQTPSHQVTQMGQEVILRCVPISNHLYFYWYRQILGQKVEFLVSFYNNEISEKSEIFDDQFSVERPDGSNFTLKIRSTKLEDSAMYFCASGHRVYSYEQYFGPGTRLTVT.

The V and J genes are TRBV20-1 and TRBJ1-4; 7 nucleotides match TRBD1. CDR1 is DFQATT and CDR2 is SNEGSKA in the germline V gene (reference sequence). The V and J ends lost 5 bases and 12 bases, in that order; junction bases with no gene match: 6. This CDR3 comprises 11 residues. CDR3 in DNA: TGCAGTGCTCCGACAGGGAAACAACTGTTTTTT. Its protein is CSAPTGKQLFF.

This clonotype was observed at least ten times. The chain recombines TRBV4-3 with TRBJ2-7, with D maybe TRBD1 (5 bases). The CDR3 sequence is 15 residues long. V lost 0 bases to trimming and J lost 7 bases, with 16 bases between them. Per the germline V gene, CDR1 is LGHNA and CDR2 is YSLEER. The CDR3 spells CASSQDRRRAGEQYF. The CDR3, as DNA: TGCGCCAGCAGCCAAGATCGTCGCAGGGCTGGTGAGCAGTACTTC.

This clonotype was counted at least ten times. The DNA of the CDR3 is TGTGCCAGCAGTTTGGGGGTTGGCTATGGCTACACCTTC. As protein: CASSLGVGYGYTF. The V and J genes are TRBV27 and TRBJ1-2, with D possibly being TRBD1 (5 bases). The germline V and J ends were trimmed by 3 bases and 4 bases, with 9 bases remaining between them. This CDR3 is 13 amino acids long. Germline V gives CDR1 MNHEY, CDR2 SMNVEV (reference sequence).

The table lists this clonotype with many counts. CDR3 residues: CASSLAGIQGNTEAFF. The DNA for the CDR3 is TGTGCCAGCAGCTTGGCCGGAATACAGGGAAACACTGAAGCTTTCTTT. This sequence joins TRBV5-6 and TRBJ1-1, with D possibly matching TRBD1 (6 bases). V was trimmed by 0 bases and J by 2 bases, leaving 14 bases between them. This CDR3 contains 16 residues. The germline V gene encodes CDR1 SGHDT and CDR2 YYEEEE.

This clonotype was picked up a small number of times. This chain uses TRBV4-1 with TRBJ2-7; a weak D match, TRBD1 (5 bases). V was shortened by 5 bases and J by 1 base, with 9 bases between the two germline ends. The CDR3 totals 13 residues. Germline assignment: CDR1 MGHRA and CDR2 YSYEKL. The CDR3 region is CASSSDSSYEQYF. CDR3 DNA: TGCGCCAGCAGCTCTGACAGTTCCTACGAGCAGTACTTC.

In this sample, this clonotype turned up many times. V usage is TRBV7-9 and J usage is TRBJ1-2; the D gene is possibly TRBD1 (6 bases). This CDR3 has 14 amino acids. V lost 5 bases, J lost 2 bases, and 12 bases lay in between. Germline loops: CDR1 SEHNR, CDR2 FQNEAQ (reference sequence). The CDR3 reads CASSPGTSNYGYTF. CDR3 sequence (DNA): TGTGCCAGCAGCCCAGGGACATCAAACTATGGCTACACCTTC.

This clonotype showed up many times. The chain is built from TRBV2 and TRBJ2-1; TRBD2 matches 11 bases. The trim removed 6 bases at V and 6 bases at J, leaving 7 bases unmatched. The CDR3 totals 15 residues. Looked up from germline, CDR1 is SNHLY and CDR2 is FYNNEI. The CDR3 sequence: CASRQIAGGINEQFF. In DNA, the CDR3 is TGTGCCAGCAGGCAAATAGCGGGAGGGATCAATGAGCAGTTCTTC.

The CDR3 DNA sequence: TGTGCCAGCAGTTTAGTGGGGGGCGCATCCACAGATACGCAGTATTTT. This codes for CASSLVGGASTDTQYF. The chain has TRBV9 and TRBJ2-3, with D perhaps assigned TRBD1 or TRBD2 (6 bases each). The germline V gene encodes CDR1 SGDLS and CDR2 YYNGEE. V dropped 5 bases and J dropped 2 bases, with 18 bases sitting between them. The CDR3 totals 16 residues.

This clonotype was seen repeatedly, ten times or more. The chain employs TRBV7-6 and TRBJ1-1, with 7 bases fitting TRBD1. Per the germline V gene, CDR1 is SGHVS and CDR2 is FNYEAQ. V was pared by 4 bases and J by 6 bases, with 8 bases of the junction left unmatched. The CDR3 length is 14 residues. This chain's CDR3 is CASSSSTGLSEAFF. The CDR3 coding sequence is TGTGCCAGCAGCTCGTCGACAGGGCTGTCTGAAGCTTTCTTT.

This chain joins TRBV3-1 and TRBJ2-1; D unclear. The CDR3 is 13 residues long. Trimming left V 0 bases short and J 10 bases short, with 10 bases between. The V gene's germline CDR1 is LGHDT and CDR2 YNNKEL (reference sequence). The CDR3 DNA follows: TGTGCCAGCAGCCAAGAGTCTCGGACGGAGCAGTTCTTC. This sequence encodes CASSQESRTEQFF.

The CDR3 is CSGMDAKANYGYTF. The CDR3 DNA follows: TGCAGTGGAATGGATGCCAAAGCTAACTATGGCTACACCTTC. The chain recombines TRBV20-1 with TRBJ1-2; D uncertain. Trimming took off 7 bases at V and 0 bases at J, with 15 bases between the two ends. In germline, CDR1 is DFQATT, CDR2 SNEGSKA (reference sequence). CDR3 size: 14 residues.

This clonotype was counted a few times. The rearrangement links TRBV29-1 to TRBJ2-1, with 10 bases fitting TRBD2. Trimming took 6 bases from V and 8 from J; bases not matched to a gene: 7. Germline CDR1 reads SQVTM; CDR2 reads ANQGSEA. This CDR3 comprises 13 residues. The CDR3 bases are TGCAGCGTCCCTAGCGGGAGAAACCATGAGCAGTTCTTC. It specifies CSVPSGRNHEQFF.

This clonotype was found many times. The chain has TRBV7-6 and TRBJ1-2; 8 nucleotides match TRBD1. The J segment lost 8 bases and the V segment lost 1 base, leaving 12 bases of the junction unmatched. Germline V gene lookup returns CDR1 SGHVS and CDR2 FNYEAQ. The CDR3 sequence is 16 residues long. CDR3 nucleotide sequence: TGTGCCAGCAGCTTAGTGACGGGGACAGGCGGTTGGGGCTACACCTTC. Translation gives CASSLVTGTGGWGYTF.

This chain joins TRBV18 and TRBJ1-3; D unresolved. V was trimmed by 6 bases and J by 8 bases, leaving 17 bases between them. Germline CDR1 KGHSH, CDR2 LQKENI. This CDR3 region has 14 residues. Here the CDR3 DNA reads TGTGCCAGCTCTCAAACTGGGTACTCGGACACCATATATTTT. This encodes CASSQTGYSDTIYF.

The chain combines TRBV9 with TRBJ2-1; 9 bases match TRBD1. The CDR3 has 15 residues. V was pared by 4 bases and J by 8 bases, with 10 bases of the junction left unmatched. Germline V lookup: CDR1 SGDLS, CDR2 YYNGEE. The CDR3 DNA follows: TGTGCCAGCAGCACGCACAGGGGGCAGTACGATGAGCAGTTCTTC. Residues: CASSTHRGQYDEQFF.

This clonotype has ten or more counts. The chain employs TRBV20-1 and TRBJ2-5, with TRBD2 as a possible D gene (6 bases). Germline-derived CDR1 and CDR2 are DFQATT and SNEGSKA (reference sequence). CDR3 size: 15 residues. The V and J ends lost 0 bases and 5 bases respectively, with 16 bases between them. The CDR3 bases are TGCAGTGCTAGAGATGGAGGGGCTTTGGGGGAGACCCAGTACTTC. Translated, it gives CSARDGGALGETQYF.

This clonotype was seen ten or more times. This chain joins TRBV2 and TRBJ1-2; tentatively, D is TRBD1 (5 bases). Germline CDR1 reads SNHLY; CDR2 reads FYNNEI. The CDR3 covers 14 residues. V was clipped by 0 bases and J by 4 bases, with 9 bases between them. The CDR3 bases are TGTGCCAGCAGTGAAGCTTCAGGGTCCTATGGCTACACCTTC. Translating it yields CASSEASGSYGYTF.

This clonotype was observed once. Possible read error: a much larger clone is one base away. This rearrangement joins TRBV27 to TRBJ1-6; D is unresolved. The CDR3 is made up of 14 amino acids. The germline V gene has CDR1 MNHEY and CDR2 SMNVEV (reference sequence). CDR3 sequence: CVSRWSSYNSPLHF. The CDR3 DNA reads as TGTGTCAGCAGGTGGAGTTCCTATAATTCACCCCTCCACTTT.

V is TRBV9 and J is TRBJ2-2; no reliable D call. The ends were cut back, 3 bases at V and 8 bases at J, with 5 bases in the middle. The CDR3 consists of 11 residues. The germline gives CDR1 SGDLS, CDR2 YYNGEE. The CDR3 nucleotides read TGTGCCAGCAGCGGCGCAGGGGAGCTGTTTTTT. Protein: CASSGAGELFF. Supplemented by reference TRBV9 and TRBJ2-2, the full variable domain reads DSGVTQTPKHLITATGQRVTLRCSPRSGDLSVYWYQQSLDQGLQFLIQYYNGEERAKGNILERFSAQQFPDLHSELNLSSLELGDSALYFCASSGAGELFFGEGSRLTVL.

The genes are TRBV27 and TRBJ1-5; D is unresolved. CDR3 length equals 15 residues. V was clipped by 5 bases and J by 2 bases, with 13 bases between them. Germline CDR1 reads MNHEY; CDR2 reads SMNVEV (reference sequence). CDR3 residues: CASSPGRYGNQPQHF. The CDR3, as DNA: TGTGCCAGCAGTCCGGGTCGATACGGCAATCAGCCCCAGCATTTT.

This clonotype occurred many times. The V gene is TRBV9, the J gene TRBJ2-7; D is possibly TRBD2 (5 bases). V was pared by 4 bases and J by 3 bases, with 17 bases between. This CDR3 comprises 15 residues. Germline V gene data show CDR1 as SGDLS and CDR2 as YYNGEE. CDR3 sequence reads: CASSSHGELNYEQYF. CDR3 coding DNA: TGTGCCAGCAGCTCCCACGGGGAACTGAACTACGAGCAGTACTTC. Complete variable domain (other parts from reference TRBV9 and TRBJ2-7): DSGVTQTPKHLITATGQRVTLRCSPRSGDLSVYWYQQSLDQGLQFLIQYYNGEERAKGNILERFSAQQFPDLHSELNLSSLELGDSALYFCASSSHGELNYEQYFGPGTRLTVT.

The rearrangement uses TRBV7-6 and TRBJ2-1, with 8 bases aligning to TRBD2. CDR3 size: 15 residues. Losses at the gene ends were 5 bases for V and 12 bases for J; bases not matched to a gene: 15. Germline loops: CDR1 SGHVS, CDR2 FNYEAQ. The CDR3 sequence is CASSLIRGGAPMQFF. DNA for the CDR3: TGTGCCAGCAGCCTCATCCGGGGGGGCGCCCCCATGCAGTTCTTC.

This clonotype was seen just once. The chain is built from TRBV5-4 and TRBJ2-7, with D possibly TRBD1 on 5 matching bases. V was pared by 4 bases and J by 6 bases, with 11 bases between. The CDR3 spans 12 residues. Per the germline V gene, CDR1 is SGHNT and CDR2 is YYREEE (reference sequence). The DNA of the CDR3 is TGTGCCAGCAGCCCACCCCAGGGCGAGCAGTACTTC. Protein: CASSPPQGEQYF.

In the case of this clonotype: One end of the junction fails to match germline, which may point to a read error. The chain is built from TRBV24-1 and TRBJ2-2; D unresolved. This CDR3 comprises 13 residues. CDR1 KGHDR and CDR2 SFDVKD come from the germline V gene. The CDR3 DNA sequence: TGCGCCTCCAGTGACCGTGGCACCGGGGAGCTGTTTTTT. Translation gives CASSDRGTGELFF.

In this sample, this clonotype turned up a few times. The CDR3: CATRQGDQPQHF. The CDR3 region has the DNA TGTGCCACCCGACAGGGCGATCAGCCCCAGCATTTT. This sequence joins TRBV15 and TRBJ1-5; TRBD1 agrees at 7 bases. J gave up 5 bases and V 8 bases, and 3 bases lay outside the gene matches. The CDR3 runs 12 residues. Germline CDR1 LNHNV, CDR2 YYDKDF (reference sequence).